This T cell receptor (beta chain) was retrieved from a study of blood T cell repertoires in COVID-19. Study context: The United States, Italy and Spain provided the acute and convalescent COVID-19 samples. The cDNA or gDNA used as material had been derived from T cells, B-cell-depleted T cells, or PBMCs.

As originally analysed: Estimation of nucleated cell counts was performed using reference gene primer amplification. The protocol was immunoSEQ multiplex PCR, while the TCRdb copy is restricted to in-frame clones and leaves out a portion. The V and J calls and clone size were taken over from that table, and D and trimming were inferred from the DNA. This table has 650,000 to 800,000 clones, 85% to 90% appearing once. The specimen was peripheral blood. The clonotype comes from a woman aged 18-35 years with acute or convalescent COVID-19.

This CDR3 reads CASSEYSRRNQPQHF. The CDR3 DNA is TGTGCCAGCAGTGAATATTCGCGTCGCAATCAGCCCCAGCATTTT. The chain couples TRBV2 to TRBJ1-5; no definite D call. The germline V and J ends were trimmed by 2 bases and 2 bases, with 10 bases remaining between them. Germline V gene lookup returns CDR1 SNHLY and CDR2 FYNNEI. The CDR3 is 15 residues long.